Below, one T cell receptor beta chain is given with its context. The target antigen is unknown. The data originate from a study of blood T cells in healthy people across ages. For the study at large: In model experiments, template switching was able to capture about one barcoded beta molecule for every two T cells that were present.

The use of a sample-barcoded 5' primer and a J-beta primer mix characterized a second PCR of roughly 7 to 12 cycles. TCRdb passed the 5' RACE reads through MiXCR, listing each CDR3 protein once. Found here are over 950,000 distinct CDR3 sequences, roughly two fifths of them singletons; the top ten hold about an eighth. This CDR3 contains 15 residues. The V end lost 1 base, the J end lost 4 bases, and 11 bases lay between the germline ends. Study results and limitations: Higher diversity, along with more naive CD4+ cells, distinguished long-lived donors from aged donors. It was not possible, with unsorted PBMCs, to conclusively compare naive and antigen-experienced cells.

The study isolated at least 6 million PBMCs from each sample. The sample comprised blood. This TCR was sampled from a young man in good health. This chain joins TRBV12-3 or TRBV12-4 and TRBJ2-1; D possibly uses TRBD1 or TRBD2 (5 bases each). CDR3 coding DNA: TGTGCCAGCAGTTTAGGCTTGGGGGTTTACAATGAGCAGTTCTTC. It is translated as CASSLGLGVYNEQFF.